Shown below are 23 T cell receptor beta chains from a single sample sequenced in a study of cytomegalovirus exposure and HLA in healthy donors. The PCR made use of 60 Vbeta and 13 Jbeta primers. Clones were sequenced by immunoSEQ multiplex PCR, and TCRdb holds only the in-frame ones, with some missing. The sample lists over 150,000 clones; 60% to 80% were seen once. Sequenced input: PBMCs. These TCRs come from a man in his fifties in good health and CMV-seropositive.

V usage is TRBV4-3 and J usage is TRBJ2-1; a weak D match, TRBD1 (5 bases). CDR1 is LGHNA and CDR2 is YSLEER in the germline V gene. Trimming cost V 0 bases and J 4 bases, with 13 bases left between them. The CDR3 covers 16 residues. The CDR3 loop reads CASSQDWQGRYNEQFF. The CDR3 DNA sequence: TGCGCCAGCAGCCAAGATTGGCAGGGAAGATACAATGAGCAGTTCTTC.

The rearrangement links TRBV9 to TRBJ1-1; tentatively, D is TRBD1 (5 bases). Germline CDR1 SGDLS, CDR2 YYNGEE. Trimming shortened V by 3 bases and J by 11 bases, and 14 bases separated the two germline ends. The CDR3 has 12 residues. The CDR3 DNA reads TGTGCCAGCAGCGGAGACATAGGGGCGGCTTTCTTT. As protein: CASSGDIGAAFF.

This clone was counted between two and nine times. The V gene is TRBV5-4, the J gene TRBJ2-5, with D possibly TRBD2 on 5 matching bases. In germline, CDR1 is SGHNT, CDR2 YYREEE (reference sequence). Trimming stripped 2 bases from V and 3 bases from J, with 8 bases between. This CDR3 region has 13 residues. For the CDR3, the DNA is TGTGCCAGCAGCTTACCGGGGAAAGAGACCCAGTACTTC. Protein sequence: CASSLPGKETQYF. The whole variable domain, remainder taken from reference TRBV5-4 and TRBJ2-5, is ETGVTQSPTHLIKTRGQQVTLRCSSQSGHNTVSWYQQALGQGPQFIFQYYREEENGRGNFPPRFSGLQFPNYSSELNVNALELDDSALYLCASSLPGKETQYFGPGTRLLVL.

V gene TRBV5-1 combines with J gene TRBJ1-2; 9 bases align to TRBD1. The CDR3 loop spans 16 amino acids. In germline, CDR1 is SGHRS, CDR2 YFSETQ. With V trimmed by 3 bases and J by 4 bases, 10 bases remained unmatched. The CDR3, as DNA: TGCGCCAGCAGCTCCACTACAGGGGGCGCGTCCTATGGCTACACCTTC. It codes for CASSSTTGGASYGYTF.

The CDR3 nucleotides are TGTGCCAGCAGTCGAACAGTGAACACTGAAGCTTTCTTT. Encoded protein: CASSRTVNTEAFF. The chain is built from TRBV9 and TRBJ1-1; D unresolved. The length of the CDR3 is 13 residues. V lost 5 bases, J lost 0 bases, and 8 bases lay in between. Germline V lookup: CDR1 SGDLS, CDR2 YYNGEE.

The V gene is TRBV9, the J gene TRBJ2-1; D remains ambiguous. Per germline, CDR1 SGDLS and CDR2 YYNGEE. The CDR3 spans 12 residues. V was cut by 1 base and J by 15 bases, with 14 bases left in between. DNA of the CDR3: TGTGCCAGCAGCGTAAGGCTCGGCGGCCTGTTCTTC. Its translation is CASSVRLGGLFF.

This clone occurred a few times. CDR3 amino acids: CAISADMNTIYF. CDR3 nucleotide sequence: TGTGCCATCAGTGCGGACATGAACACCATATATTTT. V is TRBV10-3 and J is TRBJ1-3; TRBD1 is a possible D gene (5 bases). This CDR3 is built from 12 residues. Germline-derived CDR1 and CDR2 are ENHRY and SYGVKD. V was shortened by 4 bases and J by 7 bases, with 8 bases between the two germline ends.

This chain links TRBV5-4 with TRBJ1-5; 11 bases align to TRBD1. The V and J ends lost 4 bases and 6 bases, in that order; junction bases with no gene match: 6. The CDR3 is 15 residues long. The V gene's germline CDR1 is SGHNT and CDR2 YYREEE (reference sequence). This chain's CDR3 is CASSQDRGQGQPQHF. CDR3 in DNA: TGTGCCAGCAGCCAGGACAGGGGGCAAGGTCAGCCCCAGCATTTT.

The chain couples TRBV25-1 to TRBJ2-3, with D maybe TRBD1 (7 bases). Trimming took 4 bases from V and 1 from J, leaving 15 bases between them. CDR1 and CDR2 (germline): MGHDK, SYGVNS. The CDR3 runs 16 residues. As DNA, the CDR3 is TGTGCCAGCAGTGGCCCGACAGGGACTCGCACAGATACGCAGTATTTT. Translated, it gives CASSGPTGTRTDTQYF.

The rearrangement joins TRBV4-2 to TRBJ1-2, with 8 bases identical to TRBD1. From germline, CDR1 is LGHNA and CDR2 YNFKEQ. The length of the CDR3 is 15 residues. Losses at the gene ends were 0 bases for V and 4 bases for J; bases not matched to a gene: 4. The CDR3 DNA reads as TGTGCCAGCAGCCAAGAGCAGGGGGCGAGCTATGGCTACACCTTC. It encodes CASSQEQGASYGYTF.

This clone was detected only a few times. The rearrangement joins TRBV5-1 to TRBJ1-4; TRBD1 is a possible D gene (6 bases). The V end lost 4 bases, the J end lost 4 bases, and 11 bases lay between the germline ends. CDR3 length: 14 residues. Germline CDR1 reads SGHRS; CDR2 reads YFSETQ. CDR3 in amino acids: CASSPQGNNEKLFF. In DNA, the CDR3 is TGCGCCAGCAGCCCCCAGGGGAATAATGAAAAACTGTTTTTT.

The J gene is TRBJ2-7, the V gene TRBV6-5; 11 bases line up with TRBD2. This CDR3 region has 13 residues. The germline gives CDR1 MNHEY, CDR2 SVGAGI. V shed 6 bases, J shed 5 bases, and the junction held 3 bases outside the gene matches. CDR3 DNA: TGTGCCAGCAGATCTAGCGGGGGGAACGAGCAGTACTTC. This codes for CASRSSGGNEQYF.

This clone was counted a few times. The chain combines TRBV19 with TRBJ1-1; D is unclear. CDR1 LNHDA and CDR2 SQIVND come from the germline V gene (reference sequence). Trimming took off 6 bases at V and 4 bases at J, with 15 bases between the two ends. The CDR3 consists of 14 residues. Here the CDR3 reads CASSRDRWITEAFF. As DNA, the CDR3 is TGTGCCAGTAGCCGGGATCGGTGGATCACTGAAGCTTTCTTT.

The CDR3: CASSQGGGLNTGELFF. DNA of the CDR3: TGCGCCAGCAGCCAAGGGGGGGGCCTGAACACCGGGGAGCTGTTTTTT. The rearrangement links TRBV4-3 to TRBJ2-2; D might be TRBD2 (7 bases). This CDR3 has 16 amino acids. Trimming removed 1 base from V and 1 base from J, with 10 bases in between. Germline CDR1 is LGHNA and CDR2 is YSLEER.

V is TRBV28 and J is TRBJ1-2; 9 positions match TRBD1. Trimming removed 2 bases from V and 9 bases from J; junction bases left unmatched: 7. Per germline, CDR1 MDHEN and CDR2 SYDVKM. The CDR3 is 14 residues long. The CDR3 coding sequence is TGTGCCAGCAGTTTAAGGGACAGGGACTTAAGCTACACCTTC. Amino acids: CASSLRDRDLSYTF.

The chain recombines TRBV7-8 with TRBJ2-1; the D is unclear. This CDR3 has 15 amino acids. V was cut by 1 base and J by 13 bases, with 20 bases left in between. Looked up from germline, CDR1 is SGHVS and CDR2 is FQNEAQ. This CDR3 reads CASSLEAVTRIEQFF. The CDR3 DNA follows: TGTGCCAGCAGCTTAGAGGCGGTGACCCGAATTGAACAGTTCTTC.

To note about this clone: One junction end does not reproduce the germline sequence, and a read error may be involved. This sequence joins TRBV5-5 and TRBJ2-5; TRBD1 aligns across 11 bases. The DNA end favors TRBJ2-7, so the J call may be wrong. Looked up from germline, CDR1 is SGHKS and CDR2 is YYEKEE (reference sequence). This CDR3 is 15 amino acids long. The CDR3 coding sequence is TGTGCCAGCAGGTTGGACAGGGGGCTTTTCTACGAGCAGTACTTC. Its protein is CASRLDRGLFYEQYF.

The chain links TRBV6-6 to TRBJ2-3; no firm D call. Germline V gene lookup returns CDR1 MNHNY and CDR2 SVGAGI (reference sequence). The CDR3 has 13 residues. With 4 bases removed from V and 3 bases from J, the gap between germline ends came to 8 bases. The CDR3: CASSSPGTDTQYF. CDR3 sequence (DNA): TGTGCCAGCAGTTCCCCAGGTACAGATACGCAGTATTTT.

This chain connects TRBV11-2 to TRBJ1-5, with a possible D match to TRBD1 (5 bases). The germline V gene encodes CDR1 SGHAT and CDR2 FQNNGV. Trimming stripped 4 bases from V and 2 bases from J, with 18 bases between. This CDR3 contains 17 residues. For the CDR3, the DNA is TGTGCCAGCAGCTATGCGGGACGAAGGGCTGGCAATCAGCCCCAGCATTTT. Amino acid sequence: CASSYAGRRAGNQPQHF.

The V and J genes are TRBV10-1 and TRBJ2-7, with D possibly TRBD2 on 6 matching bases. The V gene lost 0 bases and the J gene lost 3 bases, with 6 bases spanning the gap. Per germline, CDR1 WNHNN and CDR2 SYGVQD (reference sequence). The CDR3 contains 13 residues. CDR3 in amino acids: CASSESGGYEQYF. The CDR3, as DNA: TGCGCCAGCAGTGAGTCGGGGGGCTACGAGCAGTACTTC.

CDR3 coding DNA: TGTGCCAGCAGCTTCGGGACAGGGCAATACAATGAGCAGTTCTTC. Its protein is CASSFGTGQYNEQFF. V is TRBV7-7 and J is TRBJ2-1; 9 nucleotides match TRBD1. J lost 4 bases, V lost 3 bases, and 4 bases had no gene match. From germline, CDR1 is SSHAT and CDR2 FNYEAQ (reference sequence). The CDR3 extends over 15 amino acids.

This clone was observed once. The chain couples TRBV9 to TRBJ2-5; TRBD1 aligns across 7 bases. The length of the CDR3 is 14 residues. Trimming cost V 5 bases and J 2 bases; bases outside gene matches: 6. The germline CDR1 and CDR2 sequences are SGDLS and YYNGEE. CDR3 in amino acids: CASSADREQETQYF. DNA for the CDR3: TGTGCCAGCAGTGCAGACAGGGAACAAGAGACCCAGTACTTC.

The chain joins TRBV4-1 to TRBJ1-5; possible D gene TRBD1, 6 bases. V gave up 2 bases and J gave up 4 bases, with 18 bases separating them. The CDR3 contains 17 residues. Germline CDR1 is MGHRA and CDR2 is YSYEKL. CDR3 protein: CASSQSGWGGGNQPQHF. CDR3 nucleotides: TGCGCCAGCAGCCAATCTGGATGGGGGGGCGGAAATCAGCCCCAGCATTTT.